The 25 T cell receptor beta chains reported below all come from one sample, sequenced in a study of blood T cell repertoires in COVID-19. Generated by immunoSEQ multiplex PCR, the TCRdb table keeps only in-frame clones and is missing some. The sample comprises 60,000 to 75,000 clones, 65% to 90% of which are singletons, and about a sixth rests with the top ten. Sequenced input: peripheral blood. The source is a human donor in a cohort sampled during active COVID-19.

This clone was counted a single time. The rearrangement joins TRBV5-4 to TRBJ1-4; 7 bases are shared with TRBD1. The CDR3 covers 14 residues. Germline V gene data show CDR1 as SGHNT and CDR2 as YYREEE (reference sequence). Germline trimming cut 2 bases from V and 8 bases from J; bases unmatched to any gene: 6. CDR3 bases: TGTGCCAGCAGCTTAACAGGGGCAGGGGAAAAACTGTTTTTT. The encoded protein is CASSLTGAGEKLFF.

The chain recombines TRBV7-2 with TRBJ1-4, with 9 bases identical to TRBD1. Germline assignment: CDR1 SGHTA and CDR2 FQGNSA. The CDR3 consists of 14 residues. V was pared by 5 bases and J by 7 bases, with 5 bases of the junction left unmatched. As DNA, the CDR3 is TGTGCCAGCAGCACCACAGGGGGCGCTGAAAAACTGTTTTTT. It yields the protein CASSTTGGAEKLFF.

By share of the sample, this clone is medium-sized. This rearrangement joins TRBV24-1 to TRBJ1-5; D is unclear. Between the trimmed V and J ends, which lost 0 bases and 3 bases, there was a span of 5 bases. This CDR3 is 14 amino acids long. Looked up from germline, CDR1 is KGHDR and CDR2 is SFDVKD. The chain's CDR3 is CATSDLSINQPQHF. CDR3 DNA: TGTGCCACCAGTGATTTGAGCATCAATCAGCCCCAGCATTTT.

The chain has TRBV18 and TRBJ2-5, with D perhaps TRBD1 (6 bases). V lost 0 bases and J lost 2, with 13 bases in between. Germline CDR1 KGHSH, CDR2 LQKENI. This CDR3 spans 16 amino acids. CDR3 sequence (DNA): TGTGCCAGCTCACCACCAAATGACAGGAGGCAAGAGACCCAGTACTTC. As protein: CASSPPNDRRQETQYF.

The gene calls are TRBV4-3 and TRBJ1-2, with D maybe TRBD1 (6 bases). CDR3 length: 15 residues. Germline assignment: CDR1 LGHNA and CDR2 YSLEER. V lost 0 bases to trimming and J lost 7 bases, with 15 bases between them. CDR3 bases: TGCGCCAGCAGCCAAGATTGGATAGGGGGTGGTGGCTACACCTTC. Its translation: CASSQDWIGGGGYTF.

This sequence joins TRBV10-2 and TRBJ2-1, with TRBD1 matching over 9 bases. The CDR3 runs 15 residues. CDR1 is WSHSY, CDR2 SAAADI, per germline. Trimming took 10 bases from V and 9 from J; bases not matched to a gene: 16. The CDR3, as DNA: TGCGCCACGGGACCGGGACAGGGCGCCTTCGGTGAGCAGTTCTTC. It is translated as CATGPGQGAFGEQFF.

CDR3 DNA: TGCGCCAGCAGCCCCCGGACAGCCTCTGGAAACACCATATATTTT. Its translation is CASSPRTASGNTIYF. The chain combines TRBV5-1 with TRBJ1-3, with a tentative D call TRBD1 (6 bases). Trimming stripped 4 bases from V and 0 bases from J, with 11 bases between. Germline V gives CDR1 SGHRS, CDR2 YFSETQ. This CDR3 is 15 amino acids long.

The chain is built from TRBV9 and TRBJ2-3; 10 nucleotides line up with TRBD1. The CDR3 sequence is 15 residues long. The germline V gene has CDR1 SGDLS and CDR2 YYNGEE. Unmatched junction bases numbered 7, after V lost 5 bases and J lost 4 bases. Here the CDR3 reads CASSIGTGEPDTQYF. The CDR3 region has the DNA TGTGCCAGCAGTATAGGGACAGGGGAGCCAGATACGCAGTATTTT.

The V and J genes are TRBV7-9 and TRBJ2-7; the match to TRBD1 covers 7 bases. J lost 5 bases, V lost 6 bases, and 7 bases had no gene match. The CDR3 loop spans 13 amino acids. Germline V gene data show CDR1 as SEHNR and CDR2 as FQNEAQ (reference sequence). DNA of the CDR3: TGTGCCAGCAGGCTTACAGGGGTAGACGAGCAGTACTTC. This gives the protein CASRLTGVDEQYF.

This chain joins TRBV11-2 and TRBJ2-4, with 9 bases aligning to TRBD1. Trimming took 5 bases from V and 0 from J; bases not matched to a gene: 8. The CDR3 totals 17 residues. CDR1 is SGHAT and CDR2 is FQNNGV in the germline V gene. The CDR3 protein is CASSNGQGSLAKNIQYF. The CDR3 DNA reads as TGTGCCAGCAGCAACGGACAGGGGTCATTAGCCAAAAACATTCAGTACTTC.

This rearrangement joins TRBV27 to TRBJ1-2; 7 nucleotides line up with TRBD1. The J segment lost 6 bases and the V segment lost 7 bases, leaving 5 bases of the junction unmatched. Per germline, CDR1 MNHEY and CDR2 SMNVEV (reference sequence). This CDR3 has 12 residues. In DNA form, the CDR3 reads TGTGCCAGCAAAAAGGGGGCCCATGGCTACACCTTC. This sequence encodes CASKKGAHGYTF.

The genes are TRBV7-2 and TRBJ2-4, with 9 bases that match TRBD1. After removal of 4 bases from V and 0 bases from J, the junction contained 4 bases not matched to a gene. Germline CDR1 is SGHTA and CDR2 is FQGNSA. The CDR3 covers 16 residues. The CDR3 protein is CASSYRGQIAKNIQYF. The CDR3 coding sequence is TGTGCCAGCAGCTACAGGGGGCAAATAGCCAAAAACATTCAGTACTTC.

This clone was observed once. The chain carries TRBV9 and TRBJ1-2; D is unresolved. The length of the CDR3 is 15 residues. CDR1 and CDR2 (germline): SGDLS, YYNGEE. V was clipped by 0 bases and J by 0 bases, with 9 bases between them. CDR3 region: CASSVGAEPNYGYTF. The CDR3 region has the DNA TGTGCCAGCAGCGTAGGGGCAGAGCCTAACTATGGCTACACCTTC.

The CDR3 here is CASSLRQGSNQPQHF. Written as DNA, the CDR3 is TGTGCCAGCAGCCTCCGACAGGGTAGCAATCAGCCCCAGCATTTT. V gene TRBV7-2 combines with J gene TRBJ1-5, with 7 bases lining up with TRBD1. This CDR3 spans 15 amino acids. V dropped 5 bases and J dropped 0; count of bases not matched to a gene: 4. Germline V lookup: CDR1 SGHTA, CDR2 FQGNSA.

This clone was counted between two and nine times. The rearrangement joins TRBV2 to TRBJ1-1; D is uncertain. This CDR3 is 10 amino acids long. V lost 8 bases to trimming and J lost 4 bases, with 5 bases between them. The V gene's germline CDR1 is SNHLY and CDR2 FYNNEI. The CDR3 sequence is CASFRTEAFF. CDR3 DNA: TGTGCCAGCTTTCGCACTGAAGCTTTCTTT. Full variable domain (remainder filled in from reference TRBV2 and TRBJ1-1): EPEVTQTPSHQVTQMGQEVILRCVPISNHLYFYWYRQILGQKVEFLVSFYNNEISEKSEIFDDQFSVERPDGSNFTLKIRSTKLEDSAMYFCASFRTEAFFGQGTRLTVV.

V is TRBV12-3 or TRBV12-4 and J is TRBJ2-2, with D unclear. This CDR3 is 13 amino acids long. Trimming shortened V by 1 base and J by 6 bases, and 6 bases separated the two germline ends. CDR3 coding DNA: TGTGCCAGCAGTTTAGTGGAGCCCGGGGAGCTGTTTTTT. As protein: CASSLVEPGELFF.

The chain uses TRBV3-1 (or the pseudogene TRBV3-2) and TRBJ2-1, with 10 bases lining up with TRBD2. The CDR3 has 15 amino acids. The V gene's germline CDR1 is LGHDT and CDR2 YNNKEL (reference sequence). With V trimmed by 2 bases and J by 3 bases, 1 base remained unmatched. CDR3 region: CASSQTSGVYNEQFF. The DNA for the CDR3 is TGTGCCAGCAGCCAAACTAGCGGGGTCTACAATGAGCAGTTCTTC.

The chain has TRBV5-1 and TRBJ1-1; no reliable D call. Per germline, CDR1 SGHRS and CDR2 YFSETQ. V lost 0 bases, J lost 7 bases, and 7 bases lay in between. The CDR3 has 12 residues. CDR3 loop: CASSLGVHEAFF. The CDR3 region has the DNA TGCGCCAGCAGCTTGGGAGTTCATGAAGCTTTCTTT.

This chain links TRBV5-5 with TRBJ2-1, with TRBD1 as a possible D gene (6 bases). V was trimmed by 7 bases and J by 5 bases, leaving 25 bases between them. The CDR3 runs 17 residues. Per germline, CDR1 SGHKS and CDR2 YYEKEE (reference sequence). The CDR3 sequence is CASANRVFSLKNNEQFF. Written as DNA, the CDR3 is TGTGCCAGCGCCAACAGGGTCTTCTCACTAAAAAACAATGAGCAGTTCTTC.

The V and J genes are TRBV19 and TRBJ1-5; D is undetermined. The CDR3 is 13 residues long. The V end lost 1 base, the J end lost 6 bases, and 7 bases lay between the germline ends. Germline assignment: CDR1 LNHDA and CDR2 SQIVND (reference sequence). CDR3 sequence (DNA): TGTGCCAGTAGTATAGGCGGGTCTCAGCCCCAGCATTTT. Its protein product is CASSIGGSQPQHF.

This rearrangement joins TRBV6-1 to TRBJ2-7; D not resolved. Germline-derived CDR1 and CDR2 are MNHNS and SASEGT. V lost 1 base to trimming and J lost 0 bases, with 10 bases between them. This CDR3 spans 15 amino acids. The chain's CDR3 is CASSEEPPSSYEQYF. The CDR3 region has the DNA TGTGCCAGCAGTGAAGAGCCACCGAGCTCCTACGAGCAGTACTTC.

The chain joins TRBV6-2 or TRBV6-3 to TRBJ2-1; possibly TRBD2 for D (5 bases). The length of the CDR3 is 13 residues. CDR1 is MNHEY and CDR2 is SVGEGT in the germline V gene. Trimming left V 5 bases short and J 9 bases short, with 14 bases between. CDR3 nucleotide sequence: TGTGCCAGCAGTACTCCACGGGAATTTGAGCAGTTCTTC. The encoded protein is CASSTPREFEQFF.

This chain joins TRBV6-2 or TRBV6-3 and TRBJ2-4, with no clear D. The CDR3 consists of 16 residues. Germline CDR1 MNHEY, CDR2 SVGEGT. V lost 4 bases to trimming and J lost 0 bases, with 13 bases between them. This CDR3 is CASSSGGSIAKNIQYF. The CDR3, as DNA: TGTGCCAGCAGTTCCGGCGGATCGATAGCCAAAAACATTCAGTACTTC.

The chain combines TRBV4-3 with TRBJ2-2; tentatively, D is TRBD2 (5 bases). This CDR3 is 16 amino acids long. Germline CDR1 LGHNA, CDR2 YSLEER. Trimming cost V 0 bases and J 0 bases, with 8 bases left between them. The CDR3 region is CASSQDEGANTGELFF. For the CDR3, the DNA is TGCGCCAGCAGCCAAGACGAGGGCGCGAACACCGGGGAGCTGTTTTTT.

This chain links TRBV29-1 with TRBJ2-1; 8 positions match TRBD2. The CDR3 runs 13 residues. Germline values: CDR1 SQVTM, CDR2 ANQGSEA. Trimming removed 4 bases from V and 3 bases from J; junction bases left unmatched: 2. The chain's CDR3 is CSVVGGVYNEQFF. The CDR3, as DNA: TGCAGCGTTGTCGGGGGGGTCTACAATGAGCAGTTCTTC.